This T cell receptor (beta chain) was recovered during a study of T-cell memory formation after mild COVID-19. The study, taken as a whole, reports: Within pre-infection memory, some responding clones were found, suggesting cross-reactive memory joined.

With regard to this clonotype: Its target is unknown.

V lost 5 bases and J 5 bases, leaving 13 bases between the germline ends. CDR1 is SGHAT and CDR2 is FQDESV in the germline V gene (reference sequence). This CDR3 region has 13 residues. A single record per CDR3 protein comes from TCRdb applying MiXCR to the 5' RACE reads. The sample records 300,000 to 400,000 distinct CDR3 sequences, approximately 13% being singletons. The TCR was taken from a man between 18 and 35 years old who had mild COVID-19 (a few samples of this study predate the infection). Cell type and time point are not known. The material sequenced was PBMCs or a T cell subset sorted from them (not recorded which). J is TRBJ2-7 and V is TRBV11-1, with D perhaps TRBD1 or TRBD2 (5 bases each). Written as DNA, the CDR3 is TGTGCCAGCAGCCCGCCTGGGACCCACGAGCAGTACGTC. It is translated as CASSPPGTHEQYV.